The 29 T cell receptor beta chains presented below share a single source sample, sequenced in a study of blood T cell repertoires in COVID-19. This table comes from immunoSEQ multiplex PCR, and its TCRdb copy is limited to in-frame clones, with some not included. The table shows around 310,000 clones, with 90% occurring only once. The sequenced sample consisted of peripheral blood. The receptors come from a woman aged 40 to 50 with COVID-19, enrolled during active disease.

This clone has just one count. In DNA, the CDR3 is TGTGCCACCAGCCTTAATTCCTTTCCTGACTATGGCTACACCTTC. Its protein product is CATSLNSFPDYGYTF. The chain carries TRBV15 and TRBJ1-2; D gene ambiguous. The germline V and J ends were trimmed by 5 bases and 3 bases, with 16 bases remaining between them. This CDR3 contains 15 residues. Looked up from germline, CDR1 is LNHNV and CDR2 is YYDKDF (reference sequence).

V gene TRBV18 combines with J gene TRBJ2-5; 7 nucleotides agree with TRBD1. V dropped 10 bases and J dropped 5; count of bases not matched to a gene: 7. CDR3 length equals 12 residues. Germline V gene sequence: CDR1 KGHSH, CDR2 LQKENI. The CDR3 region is CATGQGDETQYF. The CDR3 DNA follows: TGTGCCACCGGTCAGGGGGATGAGACCCAGTACTTC.

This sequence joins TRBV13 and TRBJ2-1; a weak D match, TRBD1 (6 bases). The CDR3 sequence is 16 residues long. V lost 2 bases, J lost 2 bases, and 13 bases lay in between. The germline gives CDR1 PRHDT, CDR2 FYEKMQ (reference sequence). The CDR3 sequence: CASSLYRRDTYNEQFF. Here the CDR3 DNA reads TGTGCCAGCAGCTTATATCGCAGGGACACCTACAATGAGCAGTTCTTC.

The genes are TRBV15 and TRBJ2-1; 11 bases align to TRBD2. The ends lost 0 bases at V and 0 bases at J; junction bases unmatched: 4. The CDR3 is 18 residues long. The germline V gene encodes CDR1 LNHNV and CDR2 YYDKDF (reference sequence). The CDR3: CATSREGLAVSSYNEQFF. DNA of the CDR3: TGTGCCACCAGCAGAGAGGGACTAGCGGTGAGCTCCTACAATGAGCAGTTCTTC.

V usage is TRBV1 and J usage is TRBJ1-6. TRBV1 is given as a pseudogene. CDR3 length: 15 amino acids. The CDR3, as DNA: TGCACCAGCAGGGTGGCGGGACCGAATAATTCACCCCTCCACTTT. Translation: CTSRVAGPNNSPLHF.

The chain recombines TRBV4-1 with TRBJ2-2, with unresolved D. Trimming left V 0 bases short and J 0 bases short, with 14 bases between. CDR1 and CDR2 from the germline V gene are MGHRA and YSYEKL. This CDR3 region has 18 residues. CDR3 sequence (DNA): TGCGCCAGCAGCCAAGATCTCTCGCGGAAACCGAACACCGGGGAGCTGTTTTTT. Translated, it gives CASSQDLSRKPNTGELFF.

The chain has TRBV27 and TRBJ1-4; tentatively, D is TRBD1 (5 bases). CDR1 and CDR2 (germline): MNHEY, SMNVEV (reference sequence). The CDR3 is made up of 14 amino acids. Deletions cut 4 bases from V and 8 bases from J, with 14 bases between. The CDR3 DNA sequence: TGTGCCAGCAGTTCCCATGGGGGGGAGGAAAAACTGTTTTTT. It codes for CASSSHGGEEKLFF.

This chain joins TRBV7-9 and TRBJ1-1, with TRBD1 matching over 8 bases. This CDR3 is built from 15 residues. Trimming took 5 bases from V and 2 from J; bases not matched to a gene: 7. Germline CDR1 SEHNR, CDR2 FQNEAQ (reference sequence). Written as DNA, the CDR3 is TGTGCCAGCAGCCCAGACAGGGGCGTTAACACTGAAGCTTTCTTT. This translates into CASSPDRGVNTEAFF.

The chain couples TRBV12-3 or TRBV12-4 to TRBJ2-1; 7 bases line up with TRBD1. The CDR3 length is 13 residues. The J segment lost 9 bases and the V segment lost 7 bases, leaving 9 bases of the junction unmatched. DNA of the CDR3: TGTGCCAGCACCCCGACAGGGTCCGGTGAGCAGTTCTTC. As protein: CASTPTGSGEQFF.

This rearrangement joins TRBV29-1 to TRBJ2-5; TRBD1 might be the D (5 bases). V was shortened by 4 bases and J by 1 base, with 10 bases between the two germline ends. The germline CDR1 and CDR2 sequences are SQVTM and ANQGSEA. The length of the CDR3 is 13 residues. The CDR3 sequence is CSVGTGVQETQYF. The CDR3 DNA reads TGCAGCGTTGGCACAGGTGTCCAAGAGACCCAGTACTTC.

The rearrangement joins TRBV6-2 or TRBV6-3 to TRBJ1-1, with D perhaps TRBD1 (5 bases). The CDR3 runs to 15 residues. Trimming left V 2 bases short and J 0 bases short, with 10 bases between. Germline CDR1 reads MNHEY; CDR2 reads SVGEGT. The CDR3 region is CASSYSRAMNTEAFF. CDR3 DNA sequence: TGTGCCAGCAGTTACAGCAGGGCTATGAACACTGAAGCTTTCTTT.

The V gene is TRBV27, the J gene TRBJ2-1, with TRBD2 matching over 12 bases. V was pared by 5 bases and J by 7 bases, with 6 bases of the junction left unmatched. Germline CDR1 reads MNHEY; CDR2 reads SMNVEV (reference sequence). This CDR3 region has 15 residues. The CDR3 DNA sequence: TGTGCCAGCAGTCCTCTAGCGGGAGGGAGAAATGAGCAGTTCTTC. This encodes CASSPLAGGRNEQFF.

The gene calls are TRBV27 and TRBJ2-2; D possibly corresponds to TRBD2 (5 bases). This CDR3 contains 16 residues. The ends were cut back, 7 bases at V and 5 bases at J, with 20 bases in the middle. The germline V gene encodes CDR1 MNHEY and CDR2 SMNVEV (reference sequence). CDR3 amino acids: CASTDPVLVLTGELFF. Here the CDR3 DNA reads TGTGCCAGCACCGACCCGGTACTAGTTCTAACCGGGGAGCTGTTTTTT.

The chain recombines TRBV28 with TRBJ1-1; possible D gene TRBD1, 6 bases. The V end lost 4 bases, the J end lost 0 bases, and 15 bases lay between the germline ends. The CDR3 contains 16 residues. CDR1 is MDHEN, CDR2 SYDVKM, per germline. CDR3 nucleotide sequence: TGTGCCAGCAGTTCTCCTTTCGACAGGTTGAACACTGAAGCTTTCTTT. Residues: CASSSPFDRLNTEAFF.

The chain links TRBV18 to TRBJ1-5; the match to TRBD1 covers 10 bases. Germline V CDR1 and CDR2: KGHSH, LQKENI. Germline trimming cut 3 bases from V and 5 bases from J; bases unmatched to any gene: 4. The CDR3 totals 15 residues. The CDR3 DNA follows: TGTGCCAGCTCACCCAGCGGGACAGGGGATCAGCCCCAGCATTTT. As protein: CASSPSGTGDQPQHF. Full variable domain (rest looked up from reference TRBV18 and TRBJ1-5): NAGVMQNPRHLVRRRGQEARLRCSPMKGHSHVYWYRQLPEEGLKFMVYLQKENIIDESGMPKERFSAEFPKEGPSILRIQQVVRGDSAAYFCASSPSGTGDQPQHFGDGTRLSIL.

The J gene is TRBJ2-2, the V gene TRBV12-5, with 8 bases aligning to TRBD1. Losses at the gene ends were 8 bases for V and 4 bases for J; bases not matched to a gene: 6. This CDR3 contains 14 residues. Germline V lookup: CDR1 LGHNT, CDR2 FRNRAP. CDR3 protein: CASRLQGGTGELFF. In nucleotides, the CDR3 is TGTGCTAGTCGATTACAGGGGGGCACCGGGGAGCTGTTTTTT.

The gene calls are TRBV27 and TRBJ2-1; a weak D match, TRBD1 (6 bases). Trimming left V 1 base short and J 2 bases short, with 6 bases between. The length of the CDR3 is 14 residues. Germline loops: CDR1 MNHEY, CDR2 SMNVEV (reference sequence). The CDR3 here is CASSLWGPYNEQFF. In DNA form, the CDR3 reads TGTGCCAGCAGTTTATGGGGGCCCTACAATGAGCAGTTCTTC.

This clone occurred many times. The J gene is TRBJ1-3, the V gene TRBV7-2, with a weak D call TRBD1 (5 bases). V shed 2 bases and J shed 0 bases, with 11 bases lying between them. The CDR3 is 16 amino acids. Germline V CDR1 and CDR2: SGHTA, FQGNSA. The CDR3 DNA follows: TGTGCCAGCAGCTTATTGGGGGGGAACTCTGGAAACACCATATATTTT. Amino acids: CASSLLGGNSGNTIYF.

CDR3: CASSVPQSSPNNEQFF. The CDR3 nucleotides read TGTGCCAGCAGCGTCCCCCAGTCGTCCCCCAACAATGAGCAGTTCTTC. J is TRBJ2-1 and V is TRBV9; D is ambiguous. Trimming cost V 2 bases and J 5 bases, with 17 bases left between them. Germline V gene sequence: CDR1 SGDLS, CDR2 YYNGEE. CDR3 length equals 16 residues.

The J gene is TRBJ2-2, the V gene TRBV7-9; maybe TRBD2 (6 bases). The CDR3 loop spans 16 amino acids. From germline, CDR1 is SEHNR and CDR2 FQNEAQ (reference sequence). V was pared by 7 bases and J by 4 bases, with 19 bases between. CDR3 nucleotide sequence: TGTGCCAGCACCAAAGCCGGCGGGACCTTCACCGGGGAGCTGTTTTTT. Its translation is CASTKAGGTFTGELFF. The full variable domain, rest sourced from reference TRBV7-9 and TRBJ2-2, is DTGVSQNPRHKITKRGQNVTFRCDPISEHNRLYWYRQTLGQGPEFLTYFQNEAQLEKSRLLSDRFSAERPKGSFSTLEIQRTEQGDSAMYLCASTKAGGTFTGELFFGEGSRLTVL.

CDR3 sequence (DNA): TGTGCCAGCAGCCCCCCGGAGGGGAAAGGATCTGGAAACACCATATATTTT. Translating gives CASSPPEGKGSGNTIYF. The V and J genes are TRBV3-1 (or the pseudogene TRBV3-2) and TRBJ1-3, with a tentative D call TRBD1 (5 bases). V was cut by 4 bases and J by 1 base, with 17 bases left in between. Per the germline V gene, CDR1 is LGHDT and CDR2 is YNNKEL (reference sequence). This CDR3 contains 17 residues.

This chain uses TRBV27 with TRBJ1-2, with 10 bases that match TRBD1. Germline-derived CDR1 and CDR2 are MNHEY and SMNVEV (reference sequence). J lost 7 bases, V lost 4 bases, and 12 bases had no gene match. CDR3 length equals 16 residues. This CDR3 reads CASSYTFPGQGTGYTF. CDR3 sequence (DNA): TGTGCCAGCAGTTATACGTTTCCGGGACAGGGGACTGGCTACACCTTC.

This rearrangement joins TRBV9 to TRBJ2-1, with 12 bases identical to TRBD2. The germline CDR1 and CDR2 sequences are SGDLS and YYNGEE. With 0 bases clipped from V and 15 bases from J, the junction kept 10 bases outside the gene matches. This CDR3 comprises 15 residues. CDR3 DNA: TGTGCCAGCAGCGTAGGTCTAGCGGGAGGGCCTAGGTGGTTCTTC. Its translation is CASSVGLAGGPRWFF. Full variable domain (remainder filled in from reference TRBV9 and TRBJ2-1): DSGVTQTPKHLITATGQRVTLRCSPRSGDLSVYWYQQSLDQGLQFLIQYYNGEERAKGNILERFSAQQFPDLHSELNLSSLELGDSALYFCASSVGLAGGPRWFFGPGTRLTVL.

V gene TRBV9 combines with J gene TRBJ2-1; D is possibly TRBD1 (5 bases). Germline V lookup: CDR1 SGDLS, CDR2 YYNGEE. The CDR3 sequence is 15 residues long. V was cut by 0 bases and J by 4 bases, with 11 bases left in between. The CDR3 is CASSVDRPSYNEQFF. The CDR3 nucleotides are TGTGCCAGCAGCGTAGACAGGCCGTCTTACAATGAGCAGTTCTTC.

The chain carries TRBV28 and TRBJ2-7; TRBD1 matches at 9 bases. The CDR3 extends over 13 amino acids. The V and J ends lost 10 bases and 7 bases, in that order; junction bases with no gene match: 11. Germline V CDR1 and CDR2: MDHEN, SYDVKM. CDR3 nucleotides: TGTGCCACCGAGATACAGGGGGCGGGGGAGCAGTACTTC. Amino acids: CATEIQGAGEQYF.

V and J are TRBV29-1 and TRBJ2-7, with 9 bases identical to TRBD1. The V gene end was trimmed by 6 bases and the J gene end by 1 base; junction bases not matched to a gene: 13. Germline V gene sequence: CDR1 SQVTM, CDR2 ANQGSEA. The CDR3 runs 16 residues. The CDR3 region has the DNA TGCAGCGTCGGACAGGGGCGCCTGGGTGTTTCCTACGAGCAGTACTTC. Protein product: CSVGQGRLGVSYEQYF.

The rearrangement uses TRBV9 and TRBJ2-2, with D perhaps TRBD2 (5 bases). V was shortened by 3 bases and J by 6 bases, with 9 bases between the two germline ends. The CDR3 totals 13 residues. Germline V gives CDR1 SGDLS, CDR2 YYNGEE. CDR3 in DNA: TGTGCCAGCAGCGGAGGGTACCCCGGGGAGCTGTTTTTT. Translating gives CASSGGYPGELFF.

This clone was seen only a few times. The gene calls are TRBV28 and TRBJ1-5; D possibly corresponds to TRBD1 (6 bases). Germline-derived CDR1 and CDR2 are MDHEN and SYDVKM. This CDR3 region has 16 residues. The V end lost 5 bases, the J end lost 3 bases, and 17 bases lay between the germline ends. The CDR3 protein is CASSTGFGTFNQPQHF. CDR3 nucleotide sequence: TGTGCCAGCAGTACAGGGTTTGGGACGTTCAATCAGCCCCAGCATTTT.

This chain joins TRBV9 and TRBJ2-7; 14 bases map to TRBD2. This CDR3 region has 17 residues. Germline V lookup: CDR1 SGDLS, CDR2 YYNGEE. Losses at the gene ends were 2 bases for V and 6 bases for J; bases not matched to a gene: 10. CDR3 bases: TGTGCCAGCAGCGTCTCCTTAGGGACTAGCGGGAGCGGCGAGCAGTACTTC. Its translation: CASSVSLGTSGSGEQYF.